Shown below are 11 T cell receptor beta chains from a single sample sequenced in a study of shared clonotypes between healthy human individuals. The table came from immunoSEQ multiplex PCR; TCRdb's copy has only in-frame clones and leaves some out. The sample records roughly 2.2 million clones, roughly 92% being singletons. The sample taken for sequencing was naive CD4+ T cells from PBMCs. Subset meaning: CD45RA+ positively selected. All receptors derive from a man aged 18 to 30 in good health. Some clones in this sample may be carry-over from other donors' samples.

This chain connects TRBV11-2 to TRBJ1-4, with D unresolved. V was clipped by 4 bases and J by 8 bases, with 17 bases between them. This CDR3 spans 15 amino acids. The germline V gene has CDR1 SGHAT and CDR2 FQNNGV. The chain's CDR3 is CASSSSHRSGEKLFF. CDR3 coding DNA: TGTGCCAGCAGCTCGAGTCATCGATCGGGCGAAAAACTGTTTTTT.

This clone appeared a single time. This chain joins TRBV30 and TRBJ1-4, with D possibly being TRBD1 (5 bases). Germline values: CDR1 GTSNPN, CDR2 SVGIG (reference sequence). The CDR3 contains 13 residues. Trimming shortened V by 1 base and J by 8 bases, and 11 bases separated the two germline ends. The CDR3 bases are TGTGCCTGGAGTGACGGGACGAGGGAAAAACTGTTTTTT. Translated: CAWSDGTREKLFF.

CDR3 DNA sequence: TGTGCCAGCAGGGGACAGGGGGCGCGGGCTAATGAAAAACTGTTTTTT. This gives the protein CASRGQGARANEKLFF. The chain employs TRBV27 and TRBJ1-4, with 12 bases that match TRBD1. The CDR3 totals 16 residues. Trimming took 6 bases from V and 3 from J; bases not matched to a gene: 5. The V gene's germline CDR1 is MNHEY and CDR2 SMNVEV (reference sequence).

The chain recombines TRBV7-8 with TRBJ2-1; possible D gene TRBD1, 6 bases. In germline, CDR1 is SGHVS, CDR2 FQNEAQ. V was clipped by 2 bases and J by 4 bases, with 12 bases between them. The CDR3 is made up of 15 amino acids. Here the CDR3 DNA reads TGTGCCAGCAGCTTAAATGGGGGCCCATACAATGAGCAGTTCTTC. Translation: CASSLNGGPYNEQFF.

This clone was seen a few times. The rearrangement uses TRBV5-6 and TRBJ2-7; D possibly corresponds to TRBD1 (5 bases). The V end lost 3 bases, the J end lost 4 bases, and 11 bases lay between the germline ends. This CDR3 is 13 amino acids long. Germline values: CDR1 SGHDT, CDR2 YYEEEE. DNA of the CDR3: TGTGCCAGCAGCTCCGCAGGGATTTACGAGCAGTACTTC. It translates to CASSSAGIYEQYF.

This CDR3 reads CASSQDLAGEKNEQFF. Written as DNA, the CDR3 is TGCGCCAGCAGCCAAGATCTAGCGGGAGAGAAAAATGAGCAGTTCTTC. V gene TRBV4-1 combines with J gene TRBJ2-1; 10 bases line up with TRBD2. CDR3 size: 16 residues. The ends lost 0 bases at V and 7 bases at J; junction bases unmatched: 6. Germline values: CDR1 MGHRA, CDR2 YSYEKL.

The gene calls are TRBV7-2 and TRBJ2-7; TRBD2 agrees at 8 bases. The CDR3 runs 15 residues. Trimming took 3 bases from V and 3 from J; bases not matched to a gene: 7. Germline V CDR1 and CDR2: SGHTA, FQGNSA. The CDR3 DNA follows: TGTGCCAGCAGCTTGGGTAGCGGGACTTACTACGAGCAGTACTTC. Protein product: CASSLGSGTYYEQYF.

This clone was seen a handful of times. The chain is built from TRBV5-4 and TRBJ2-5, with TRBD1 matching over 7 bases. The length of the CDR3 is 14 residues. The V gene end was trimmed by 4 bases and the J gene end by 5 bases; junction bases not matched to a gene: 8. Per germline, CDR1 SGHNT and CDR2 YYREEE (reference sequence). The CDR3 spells CASSTQTGRETQYF. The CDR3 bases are TGTGCCAGCAGCACCCAGACAGGGCGGGAGACCCAGTACTTC.

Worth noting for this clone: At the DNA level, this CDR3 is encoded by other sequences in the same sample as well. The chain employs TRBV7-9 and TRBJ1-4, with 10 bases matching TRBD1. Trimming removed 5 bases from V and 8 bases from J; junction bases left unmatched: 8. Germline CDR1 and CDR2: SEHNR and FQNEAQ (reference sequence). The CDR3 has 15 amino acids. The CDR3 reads CASSLGGTGDEKLFF. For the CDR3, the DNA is TGTGCCAGCAGCCTTGGGGGGACAGGGGACGAAAAACTGTTTTTT. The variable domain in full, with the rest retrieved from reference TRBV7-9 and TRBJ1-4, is DTGVSQNPRHKITKRGQNVTFRCDPISEHNRLYWYRQTLGQGPEFLTYFQNEAQLEKSRLLSDRFSAERPKGSFSTLEIQRTEQGDSAMYLCASSLGGTGDEKLFFGSGTQLSVL.

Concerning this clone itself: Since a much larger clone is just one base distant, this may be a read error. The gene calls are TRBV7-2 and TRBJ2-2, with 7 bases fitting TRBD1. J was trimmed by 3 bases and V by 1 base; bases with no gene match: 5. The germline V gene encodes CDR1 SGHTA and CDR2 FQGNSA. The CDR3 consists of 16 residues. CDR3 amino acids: CASSLEGGAYTGELFF. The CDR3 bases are TGTGCCAGCAGCTTAGAAGGGGGCGCGTACACCGGGGAGCTGTTTTTT.

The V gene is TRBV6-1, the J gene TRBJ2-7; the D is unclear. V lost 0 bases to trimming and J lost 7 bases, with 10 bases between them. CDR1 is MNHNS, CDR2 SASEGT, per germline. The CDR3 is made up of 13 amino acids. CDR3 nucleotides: TGTGCCAGCAGTGAAGCCCCCCTCTGGGAGCAGTACTTC. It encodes CASSEAPLWEQYF.